The present T cell receptor (beta chain) was sequenced within a study of PD-L1 blockade in urothelial cancer. The table came from immunoSEQ multiplex PCR; TCRdb's copy has only in-frame clones and leaves some out. The sample lists tens of thousands of clones, around 84% occurring once. The clonotype comes from a man in his fifties or sixties with urothelial cancer. The sample here was PBMCs, taken around atezolizumab (anti-PD-L1) treatment.

The CDR3 DNA reads as TGTGCCAGCAGCTTAGTAGGCGGGACAGGTAATAGCAATCAGCCCCAGCATTTT. As protein: CASSLVGGTGNSNQPQHF. This chain uses TRBV7-2 with TRBJ1-5, with 8 bases that match TRBD1. CDR3 length: 18 amino acids. Germline V CDR1 and CDR2: SGHTA, FQGNSA. The V gene end was trimmed by 1 base and the J gene end by 0 bases; junction bases not matched to a gene: 8.